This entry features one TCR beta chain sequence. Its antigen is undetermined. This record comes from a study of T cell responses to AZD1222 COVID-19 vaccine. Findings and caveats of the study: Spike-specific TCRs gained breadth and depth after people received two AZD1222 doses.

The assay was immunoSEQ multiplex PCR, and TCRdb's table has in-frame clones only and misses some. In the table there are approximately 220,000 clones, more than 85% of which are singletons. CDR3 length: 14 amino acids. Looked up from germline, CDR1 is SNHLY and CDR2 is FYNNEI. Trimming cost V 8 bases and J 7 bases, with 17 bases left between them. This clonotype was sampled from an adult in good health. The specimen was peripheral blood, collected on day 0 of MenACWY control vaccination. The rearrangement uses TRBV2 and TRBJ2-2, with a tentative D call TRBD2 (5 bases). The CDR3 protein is CASHEPPEGGELFF. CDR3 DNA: TGTGCCAGCCACGAGCCCCCCGAGGGCGGGGAGCTGTTTTTT.